This entry lists 15 T cell receptor beta chains sequenced from one sample in a study of T cell responses to AZD1222 COVID-19 vaccine. Produced via immunoSEQ multiplex PCR; TCRdb's table is partial and in-frame only. The table records 140,000 to 150,000 clones, 92% of them present only once. Sequenced here: peripheral blood, sampled 28 days after the second AZD1222 dose. These TCRs come from an adult who received the AZD1222 COVID-19 vaccine.

This clone was found once. The gene calls are TRBV10-3 and TRBJ2-1, with 8 positions matching TRBD2. This CDR3 comprises 15 residues. Germline V gene lookup returns CDR1 ENHRY and CDR2 SYGVKD. Trimming at V came to 4 bases and at J to 4 bases, leaving 6 bases not matched to a gene. CDR3 coding DNA: TGTGCCATCAGTGGGGGTAGCGGGACGTACAATGAGCAGTTCTTC. Translating it yields CAISGGSGTYNEQFF.

This clone was found a few times. The rearrangement links TRBV7-9 to TRBJ1-1; no clear D. CDR3 length: 15 residues. CDR1 SEHNR and CDR2 FQNEAQ come from the germline V gene (reference sequence). V lost 2 bases and J lost 1, with 11 bases in between. The CDR3 nucleotides read TGTGCCAGCAGCTTACAGGTGAGAGGGAACACTGAAGCTTTCTTT. Protein sequence: CASSLQVRGNTEAFF.

This clone was recorded once. The V gene is TRBV25-1, the J gene TRBJ2-2; 12 bases align to TRBD2. The V and J ends lost 7 bases and 0 bases, in that order; junction bases with no gene match: 6. CDR3 length: 17 amino acids. Germline CDR1 is MGHDK and CDR2 is SYGVNS. The CDR3 loop reads CASTPTSGGANTGELFF. The CDR3 coding sequence is TGTGCCAGCACCCCGACTAGCGGGGGCGCGAACACCGGGGAGCTGTTTTTT. Drawing the rest from reference TRBV25-1 and TRBJ2-2, the complete variable domain is EADIYQTPRYLVIGTGKKITLECSQTMGHDKMYWYQQDPGMELHLIHYSYGVNSTEKGDLSSESTVSRIRTEHFPLTLESARPSHTSQYLCASTPTSGGANTGELFFGEGSRLTVL.

This sequence joins TRBV11-3 and TRBJ2-1, with 10 bases fitting TRBD2. The V gene end was trimmed by 0 bases and the J gene end by 9 bases; junction bases not matched to a gene: 14. The CDR3 is 18 amino acids. The germline V gene encodes CDR1 SGHNT and CDR2 YENEEA. In nucleotides, the CDR3 is TGTGCCAGCAGCTTAGATCAAGGAGGAAGCGGGAGGGCCGGTGAGCAGTTCTTC. Protein sequence: CASSLDQGGSGRAGEQFF.

This clone appeared a single time. J is TRBJ2-5 and V is TRBV7-2, with TRBD2 identical over 7 bases. With 5 bases clipped from V and 4 bases from J, the junction kept 13 bases outside the gene matches. CDR1 and CDR2 from the germline V gene are SGHTA and FQGNSA. This CDR3 spans 16 amino acids. CDR3 sequence reads: CASSRRASGPGETQYF. In DNA, the CDR3 is TGTGCCAGCAGCCGCCGGGCTAGCGGACCAGGAGAGACCCAGTACTTC.

The chain has TRBV5-1 and TRBJ2-2; 8 nucleotides align to TRBD2. The CDR3 contains 14 residues. The trim removed 5 bases at V and 1 base at J, leaving 1 base unmatched. Germline-derived CDR1 and CDR2 are SGHRS and YFSETQ. CDR3: CASRLAVNTGELFF. CDR3 bases: TGCGCCAGCAGACTAGCGGTGAACACCGGGGAGCTGTTTTTT. Variable domain in full (rest from reference TRBV5-1 and TRBJ2-2): KAGVTQTPRYLIKTRGQQVTLSCSPISGHRSVSWYQQTPGQGLQFLFEYFSETQRNKGNFPGRFSGRQFSNSRSEMNVSTLELGDSALYLCASRLAVNTGELFFGEGSRLTVL.

This clone was recorded once. The chain couples TRBV28 to TRBJ2-7; TRBD2 agrees at 9 bases. Germline V gene data show CDR1 as MDHEN and CDR2 as SYDVKM. With V trimmed by 1 base and J by 2 bases, 3 bases remained unmatched. The CDR3 extends over 15 amino acids. CDR3 residues: CASSLSTSGAYEQYF. The DNA of the CDR3 is TGTGCCAGCAGTTTATCGACTAGCGGAGCCTACGAGCAGTACTTC.

This sequence joins TRBV29-1 and TRBJ2-1, with D hard to call. V dropped 8 bases and J dropped 14 bases, with 13 bases sitting between them. Germline CDR1 and CDR2: SQVTM and ANQGSEA. CDR3 length equals 9 residues. CDR3 loop: CSFRVQEFF. Written as DNA, the CDR3 is TGCAGCTTCCGGGTCCAGGAGTTCTTC.

The chain has TRBV5-1 and TRBJ1-2, with TRBD1 as a possible D gene (5 bases). The germline V gene has CDR1 SGHRS and CDR2 YFSETQ. With 0 bases removed from V and 4 bases from J, the gap between germline ends came to 10 bases. This CDR3 comprises 14 residues. The CDR3 is CASSLDPGIYGYTF. DNA for the CDR3: TGCGCCAGCAGCTTGGATCCAGGGATCTATGGCTACACCTTC.

V gene TRBV10-1 combines with J gene TRBJ1-6, with D possibly matching TRBD1 (5 bases). Germline values: CDR1 WNHNN, CDR2 SYGVQD (reference sequence). V gave up 6 bases and J gave up 10 bases, with 16 bases separating them. The CDR3 has 14 amino acids. CDR3 in amino acids: CASSSGLPRSPLHF. The CDR3 DNA reads TGCGCCAGCAGCTCGGGACTCCCAAGGTCACCCCTCCACTTT.

This chain links TRBV5-1 with TRBJ2-5; D call uncertain. Germline V CDR1 and CDR2: SGHRS, YFSETQ. Trimming took 4 bases from V and 5 from J, leaving 12 bases between them. This CDR3 contains 13 residues. CDR3 loop: CASSGNQEETQYF. CDR3 bases: TGCGCCAGCAGCGGGAACCAGGAGGAGACCCAGTACTTC.

With respect to this clone: This sample also contains other DNA sequences that code for the same CDR3. The gene calls are TRBV3-1 (or the pseudogene TRBV3-2) and TRBJ1-2; 7 nucleotides agree with TRBD1. Germline V CDR1 and CDR2: LGHDT, YNNKEL (reference sequence). The CDR3 has 14 amino acids. V gave up 2 bases and J gave up 4 bases; unmatched junction bases: 4. CDR3 region: CASSQQGGGYGYTF. CDR3 DNA: TGTGCCAGCAGCCAACAGGGGGGCGGCTATGGCTACACCTTC.

This clone has a single count. This chain links TRBV10-3 with TRBJ1-3; no clear D. The CDR3 length is 14 residues. Germline V gives CDR1 ENHRY, CDR2 SYGVKD. Deletions cut 10 bases from V and 0 bases from J, with 13 bases between. The CDR3 nucleotides are TGTGCCACCCGCGGTGAAAGCTCTGGAAACACCATATATTTT. As protein: CATRGESSGNTIYF.

The chain joins TRBV5-1 to TRBJ1-1, with TRBD1 identical over 7 bases. Per the germline V gene, CDR1 is SGHRS and CDR2 is YFSETQ. Trimming took 3 bases from V and 7 from J; bases not matched to a gene: 9. This CDR3 spans 14 amino acids. In DNA, the CDR3 is TGCGCCAGCAGCTCGCCCGACAGGGCCGGTGAAGCTTTCTTT. Protein product: CASSSPDRAGEAFF.

CDR3 DNA sequence: TGCGCCAGCAGCGCTACGGGACAGGATAATGAAAAACTGTTTTTT. It is translated as CASSATGQDNEKLFF. This chain uses TRBV5-1 with TRBJ1-4; 8 bases match TRBD1. The CDR3 is 15 amino acids. Germline CDR1 and CDR2: SGHRS and YFSETQ. V was pared by 4 bases and J by 4 bases, with 6 bases of the junction left unmatched. Drawing the rest from reference TRBV5-1 and TRBJ1-4, the complete variable domain is KAGVTQTPRYLIKTRGQQVTLSCSPISGHRSVSWYQQTPGQGLQFLFEYFSETQRNKGNFPGRFSGRQFSNSRSEMNVSTLELGDSALYLCASSATGQDNEKLFFGSGTQLSVL.